These T cell receptor beta chains were read from a single sample in a study of cytomegalovirus exposure and HLA in healthy donors. Only in-frame clones appear in the TCRdb table, and some are missing; sequencing was by immunoSEQ multiplex PCR. The sample comprises about 110,000 clones, approximately 70% of which are singletons, and roughly 8.7% rests with the top ten. Source material: PBMCs. All receptors come from a man aged 25 to 40 in good health and CMV-seropositive. CDR3s include the opening cysteine and the closing phenylalanine or tryptophan. A D gene is named only where the DNA matches it firmly. Size is stated for part of the rows, as once, few or many counts, or as a class when the clone is expanded.

J	size	V	D	CDR3	DNA
TRBJ2-7	-	TRBV30	-	CAWSARVGEQYF	TGTGCCTGGAGTGCGAGGGTAGGCGAGCAGTACTTC
TRBJ2-3	-	TRBV6-6	TRBD2	CASTYRSGGNTDTQYF	TGTGCCAGCACCTATCGTAGCGGGGGGAACACAGATACGCAGTATTTT
TRBJ2-3	few	TRBV7-2	-	CASSLAASAQDTQYF	TGTGCCAGCAGCTTAGCGGCTAGCGCACAAGATACGCAGTATTTT
TRBJ2-2	-	TRBV7-2	TRBD1	CASSLTGTVLNTGELFF	TGTGCCAGCAGCTTAACCGGGACAGTGCTGAACACCGGGGAGCTGTTTTTT
TRBJ2-1	-	TRBV5-1	TRBD2	CASSRTSGNNEQFF	TGCGCCAGCAGTCGTACTAGCGGCAACAATGAGCAGTTCTTC
TRBJ2-5	-	TRBV30	-	CAWSVAGAQGTQYF	TGTGCCTGGAGTGTAGCAGGGGCCCAAGGGACCCAGTACTTC
TRBJ1-5	few	TRBV2	-	CASSATGPYSNQPQHF	TGTGCCAGCAGTGCCACAGGGCCGTATAGCAATCAGCCCCAGCATTTT
TRBJ1-3	few	TRBV9	TRBD1	CASSEALDRGPGNTIYF	TGTGCCAGCAGCGAGGCCCTTGACAGGGGACCTGGAAACACCATATATTTT
TRBJ2-5	few	TRBV11-3	TRBD2	CASSSPGAAGGWRETQYF	TGTGCCAGCAGCTCCCCCGGGGCGGCGGGAGGGTGGAGAGAGACCCAGTACTTC
TRBJ1-2	-	TRBV6-5	TRBD1	CASSYFRTGDYGYTF	TGTGCCAGCAGTTACTTTCGGACAGGGGACTATGGCTACACCTTC
TRBJ2-3	-	TRBV9	TRBD2	CASSATSGGTDTQYF	TGTGCCAGCAGCGCGACTAGCGGGGGGACAGATACGCAGTATTTT
TRBJ2-5	-	TRBV7-9	-	CASAMGRNQETQYF	TGTGCCAGCGCAATGGGGCGCAACCAAGAGACCCAGTACTTC
TRBJ2-3	-	TRBV19	TRBD2	CASSKGLADTQYF	TGTGCCAGTAGTAAAGGACTAGCTGATACGCAGTATTTT
TRBJ1-4	-	TRBV27	-	CASSFGHEKLFF	TGTGCCAGCAGTTTTGGGCATGAAAAACTGTTTTTT
TRBJ2-7	-	TRBV5-1	TRBD2	CASSLRTSGGSYEQYF	TGCGCCAGCAGCTTGAGAACTAGCGGGGGATCCTACGAGCAGTACTTC
TRBJ1-2	-	TRBV9	-	CASSVLAYGYTF	TGTGCCAGCAGCGTTTTGGCTTATGGCTACACCTTC
TRBJ1-4	-	TRBV30	TRBD1	CAWSDPGQGREKLFF	TGTGCCTGGAGTGATCCGGGACAGGGGCGGGAAAAACTGTTTTTT
TRBJ2-7	-	TRBV12-2	-	CASRLGTGYEQYF	TGTGCAAGTCGCTTAGGGACAGGGTACGAGCAGTACTTC
TRBJ2-5	-	TRBV7-6	-	CASSSKTVQETQYF	TGTGCCAGCAGCTCGAAGACAGTCCAAGAGACCCAGTACTTC
TRBJ2-5	-	TRBV2	TRBD1	CASNRQGQETQYF	TGTGCCAGCAATCGACAGGGACAAGAGACCCAGTACTTC
TRBJ1-2	-	TRBV7-3	-	CASSLGGYYGYTF	TGTGCCAGCAGCTTAGGCGGGTACTATGGCTACACCTTC